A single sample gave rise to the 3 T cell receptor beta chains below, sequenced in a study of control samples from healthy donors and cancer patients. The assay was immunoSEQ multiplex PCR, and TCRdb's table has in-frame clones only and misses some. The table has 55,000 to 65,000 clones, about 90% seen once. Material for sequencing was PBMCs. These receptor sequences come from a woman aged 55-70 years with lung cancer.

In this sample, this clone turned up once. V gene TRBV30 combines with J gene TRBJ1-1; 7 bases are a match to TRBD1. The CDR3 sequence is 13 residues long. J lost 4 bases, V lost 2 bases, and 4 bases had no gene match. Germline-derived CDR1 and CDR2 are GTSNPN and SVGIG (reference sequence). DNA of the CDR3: TGTGCCTGGAGTTCCCACAGGGGCACTGAAGCTTTCTTT. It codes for CAWSSHRGTEAFF.

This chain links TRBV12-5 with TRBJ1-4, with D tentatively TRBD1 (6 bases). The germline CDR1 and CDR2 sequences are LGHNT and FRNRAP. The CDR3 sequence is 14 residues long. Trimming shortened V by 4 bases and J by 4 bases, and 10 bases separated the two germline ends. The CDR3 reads CASGSGQGNEKLFF. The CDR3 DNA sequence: TGTGCTAGTGGTTCGGGACAAGGTAATGAAAAACTGTTTTTT.

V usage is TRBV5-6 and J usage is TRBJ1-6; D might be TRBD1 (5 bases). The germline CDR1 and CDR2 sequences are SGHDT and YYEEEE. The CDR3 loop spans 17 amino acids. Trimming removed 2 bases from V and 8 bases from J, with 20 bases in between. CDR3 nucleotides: TGTGCCAGCAGCTTCGACTGGGCAGGGAAAGAGGATTCACCCCTCCACTTT. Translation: CASSFDWAGKEDSPLHF.